A single sample is the source of the 6 T cell receptor beta chains below, sequenced in a study of shared clonotypes between healthy human individuals. Here immunoSEQ multiplex PCR was the method, and the copy in TCRdb shows in-frame clones only, minus some. The sample holds 2 million to 2.5 million clones, about 94% seen once. The sequencing input was naive CD4+ T cells sorted from blood. As to subset: CD45RA+ positively selected. All receptors come from a man younger than 35 in good health.

The CDR3 sequence is CASSLGANGRATDTQYF. The CDR3 nucleotides are TGTGCCAGCAGCCTAGGAGCTAACGGGAGGGCCACAGATACGCAGTATTTT. The V and J genes are TRBV7-9 and TRBJ2-3; 8 nucleotides match TRBD2. J was trimmed by 2 bases and V by 5 bases; bases with no gene match: 12. Germline V gene sequence: CDR1 SEHNR, CDR2 FQNEAQ (reference sequence). CDR3 length equals 17 residues.

This clone was observed once. The chain employs TRBV9 and TRBJ2-2; D might be TRBD1 (5 bases). Trimming pared 0 bases from V and 5 bases from J, leaving 11 bases between. The CDR3 length is 15 residues. Germline V gene sequence: CDR1 SGDLS, CDR2 YYNGEE. As DNA, the CDR3 is TGTGCCAGCAGCGTAGGGGCCCCAGGGACCGGGGAGCTGTTTTTT. This gives the protein CASSVGAPGTGELFF.

Regarding this clone: Other DNA sequences in the sample encode the same CDR3. The chain joins TRBV5-1 to TRBJ2-3, with 7 bases aligning to TRBD1. V lost 2 bases to trimming and J lost 2 bases; unmatched junction nucleotides: 5. The CDR3 length is 15 residues. Germline V gene lookup returns CDR1 SGHRS and CDR2 YFSETQ. The DNA for the CDR3 is TGCGCCAGCAGCTTAGGGGACAGAGACACAGATACGCAGTATTTT. Protein sequence: CASSLGDRDTDTQYF.

CDR3 in amino acids: CASSYPGQGRNQPQHF. CDR3 DNA sequence: TGTGCCAGCAGTTACCCAGGACAGGGAAGGAATCAGCCCCAGCATTTT. The V and J genes are TRBV6-6 and TRBJ1-5, with 8 nucleotides matching TRBD1. This CDR3 is 16 amino acids long. The V gene end was trimmed by 2 bases and the J gene end by 4 bases; junction bases not matched to a gene: 7. Germline-derived CDR1 and CDR2 are MNHNY and SVGAGI (reference sequence).

The J gene is TRBJ1-5, the V gene TRBV30; D is ambiguous. Germline V lookup: CDR1 GTSNPN, CDR2 SVGIG (reference sequence). This CDR3 has 13 residues. Trimming pared 2 bases from V and 3 bases from J, leaving 8 bases between. The CDR3 DNA is TGTGCCTGGAGTCTGGGATTCAATCAGCCCCAGCATTTT. It is translated as CAWSLGFNQPQHF.

The chain carries TRBV5-1 and TRBJ2-7; 9 bases are shared with TRBD1. Germline lookup yields CDR1 SGHRS and CDR2 YFSETQ. The junction had 12 bases not matched to a gene; V was cut back by 4 bases and J by 4 bases. The CDR3 spans 16 residues. The CDR3 here is CASSPGQGRTDYEQYF. For the CDR3, the DNA is TGCGCCAGCAGCCCGGGACAGGGCCGGACCGATTACGAGCAGTACTTC.